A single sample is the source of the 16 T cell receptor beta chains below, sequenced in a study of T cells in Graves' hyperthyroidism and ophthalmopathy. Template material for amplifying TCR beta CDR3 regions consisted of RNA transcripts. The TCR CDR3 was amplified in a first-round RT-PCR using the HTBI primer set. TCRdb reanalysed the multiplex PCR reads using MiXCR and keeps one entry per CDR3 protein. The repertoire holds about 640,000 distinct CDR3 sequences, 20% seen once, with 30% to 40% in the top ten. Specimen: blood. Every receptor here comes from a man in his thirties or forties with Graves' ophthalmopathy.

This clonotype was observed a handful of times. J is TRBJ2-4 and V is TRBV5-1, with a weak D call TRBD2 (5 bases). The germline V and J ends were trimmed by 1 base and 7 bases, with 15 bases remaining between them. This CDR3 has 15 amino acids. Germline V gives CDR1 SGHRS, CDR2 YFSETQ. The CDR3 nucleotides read TGCGCCAGCAGCTTGCTAGAGGGAGCCTTGAACATTCAGTACTTC. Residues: CASSLLEGALNIQYF.

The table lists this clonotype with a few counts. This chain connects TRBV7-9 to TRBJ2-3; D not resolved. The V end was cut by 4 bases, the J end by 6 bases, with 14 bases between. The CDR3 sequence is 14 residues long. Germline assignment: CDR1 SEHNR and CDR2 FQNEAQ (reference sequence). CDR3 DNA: TGTGCCAGCAGCTATAGCCGGGCCAAGGATACGCAGTATTTT. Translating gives CASSYSRAKDTQYF.

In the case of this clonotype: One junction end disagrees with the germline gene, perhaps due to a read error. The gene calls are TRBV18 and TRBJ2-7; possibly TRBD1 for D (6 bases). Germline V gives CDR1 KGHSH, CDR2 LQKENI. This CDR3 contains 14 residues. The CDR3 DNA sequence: TGTGCCAGCTCCCCACTGGCAACGGACAGCGAGCAGTACTTC. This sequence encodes CASSPLATDSEQYF.

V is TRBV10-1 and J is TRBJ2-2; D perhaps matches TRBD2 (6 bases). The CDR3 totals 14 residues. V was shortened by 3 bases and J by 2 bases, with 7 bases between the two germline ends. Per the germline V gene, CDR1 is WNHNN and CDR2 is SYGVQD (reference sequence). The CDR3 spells CASSDGTNTGELFF. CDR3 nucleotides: TGCGCCAGCAGTGACGGGACTAACACCGGGGAGCTGTTTTTT.

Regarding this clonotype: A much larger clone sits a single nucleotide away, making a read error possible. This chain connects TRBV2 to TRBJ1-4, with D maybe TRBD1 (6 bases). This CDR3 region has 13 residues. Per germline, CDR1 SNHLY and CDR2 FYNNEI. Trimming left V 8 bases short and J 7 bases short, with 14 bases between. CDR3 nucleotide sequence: TGTGCCAGCTCGGACAGTAAGAGTGAAAAACTGTTTTTT. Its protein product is CASSDSKSEKLFF.

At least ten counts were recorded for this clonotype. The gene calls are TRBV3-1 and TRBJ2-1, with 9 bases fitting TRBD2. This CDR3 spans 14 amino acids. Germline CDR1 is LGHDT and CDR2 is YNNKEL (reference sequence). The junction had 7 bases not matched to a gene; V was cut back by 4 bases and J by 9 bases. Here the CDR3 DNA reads TGTGCCAGCAGCCGGGGGACTAGCTTTGGTGAGCAGTTCTTC. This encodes CASSRGTSFGEQFF.

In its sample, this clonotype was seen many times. In DNA form, the CDR3 reads TGTGCCAGCAGCTTCCCCCGGCGGGCCAAAAACATTCAGTACTTC. It is translated as CASSFPRRAKNIQYF. The J gene is TRBJ2-4, the V gene TRBV11-2; D uncertain. Germline CDR1 is SGHAT and CDR2 is FQNNGV. The CDR3 contains 15 residues. The ends were cut back, 3 bases at V and 1 base at J, with 10 bases in the middle.

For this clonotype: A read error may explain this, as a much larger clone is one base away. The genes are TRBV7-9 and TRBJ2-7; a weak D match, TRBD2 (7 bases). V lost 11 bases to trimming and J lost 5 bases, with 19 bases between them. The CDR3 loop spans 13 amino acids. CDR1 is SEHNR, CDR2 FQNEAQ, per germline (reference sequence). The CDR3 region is CAGGGRADHEQYF. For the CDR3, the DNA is TGTGCCGGCGGGGGCAGGGCAGACCACGAGCAGTACTTC. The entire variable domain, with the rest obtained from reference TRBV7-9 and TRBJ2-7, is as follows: DTGVSQNPRHKITKRGQNVTFRCDPISEHNRLYWYRQTLGQGPEFLTYFQNEAQLEKSRLLSDRFSAERPKGSFSTLEIQRTEQGDSAMYLCAGGGRADHEQYFGPGTRLTVT.

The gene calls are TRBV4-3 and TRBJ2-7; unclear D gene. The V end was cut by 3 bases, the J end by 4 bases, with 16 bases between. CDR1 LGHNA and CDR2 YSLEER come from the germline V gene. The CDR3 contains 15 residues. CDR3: CASSQGTQPTYEQYF. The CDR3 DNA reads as TGCGCCAGCAGCCAGGGAACTCAACCAACATACGAGCAGTACTTC.

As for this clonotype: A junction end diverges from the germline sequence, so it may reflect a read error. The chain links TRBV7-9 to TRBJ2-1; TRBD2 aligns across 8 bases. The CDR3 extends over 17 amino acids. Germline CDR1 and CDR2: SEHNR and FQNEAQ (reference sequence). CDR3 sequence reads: CASSLEYGGLDIREQLF. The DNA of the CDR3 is TGTGCCAGCAGCTTAGAATATGGGGGACTAGACATTCGTGAGCAGCTCTTC. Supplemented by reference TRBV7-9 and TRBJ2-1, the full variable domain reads DTGVSQNPRHKITKRGQNVTFRCDPISEHNRLYWYRQTLGQGPEFLTYFQNEAQLEKSRLLSDRFSAERPKGSFSTLEIQRTEQGDSAMYLCASSLEYGGLDIREQLFGPGTRLTVL.

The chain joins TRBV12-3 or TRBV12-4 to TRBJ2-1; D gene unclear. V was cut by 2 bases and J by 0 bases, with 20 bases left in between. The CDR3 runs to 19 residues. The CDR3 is CASSLTTLNYVSSYNEQFF. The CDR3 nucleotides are TGTGCCAGCAGTTTAACGACACTCAACTATGTAAGCTCCTACAATGAGCAGTTCTTC.

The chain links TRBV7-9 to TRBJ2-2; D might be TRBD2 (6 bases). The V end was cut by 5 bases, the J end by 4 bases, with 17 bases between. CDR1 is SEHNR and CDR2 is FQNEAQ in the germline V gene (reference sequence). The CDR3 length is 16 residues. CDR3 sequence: CASSPLEGRPTGELFF. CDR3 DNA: TGTGCCAGCAGCCCCCTGGAGGGGAGACCCACCGGGGAGCTGTTTTTT.

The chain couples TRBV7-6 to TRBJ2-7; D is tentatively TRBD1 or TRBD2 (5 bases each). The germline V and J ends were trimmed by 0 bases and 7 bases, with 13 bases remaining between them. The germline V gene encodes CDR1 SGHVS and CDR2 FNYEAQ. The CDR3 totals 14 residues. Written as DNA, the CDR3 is TGTGCCAGCAGCTTAGCGGGGCTAGCAAGTGAGCAGTACTTC. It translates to CASSLAGLASEQYF.

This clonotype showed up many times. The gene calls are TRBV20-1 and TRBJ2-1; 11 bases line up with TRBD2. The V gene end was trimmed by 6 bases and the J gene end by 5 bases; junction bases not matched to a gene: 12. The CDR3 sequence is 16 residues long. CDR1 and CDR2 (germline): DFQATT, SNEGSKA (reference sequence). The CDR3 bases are TGCAGTGCCATAGCCCCGGGACTAGCGGCAAACAATGAGCAGTTCTTC. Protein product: CSAIAPGLAANNEQFF.

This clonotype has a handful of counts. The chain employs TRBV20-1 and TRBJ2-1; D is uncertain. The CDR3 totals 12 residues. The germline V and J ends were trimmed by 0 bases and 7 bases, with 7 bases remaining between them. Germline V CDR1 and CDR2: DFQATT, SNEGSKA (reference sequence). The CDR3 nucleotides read TGCAGTGCTAGAGATGAAGGGAATGAGCAGTTCTTC. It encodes CSARDEGNEQFF.

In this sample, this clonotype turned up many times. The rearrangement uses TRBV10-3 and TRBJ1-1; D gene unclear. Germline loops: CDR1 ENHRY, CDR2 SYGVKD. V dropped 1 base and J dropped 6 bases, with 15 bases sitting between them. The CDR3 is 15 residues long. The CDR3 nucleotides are TGTGCCATCAGTGAGTATGAGGCCGGAGGAGCTGAAGCTTTCTTT. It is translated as CAISEYEAGGAEAFF.